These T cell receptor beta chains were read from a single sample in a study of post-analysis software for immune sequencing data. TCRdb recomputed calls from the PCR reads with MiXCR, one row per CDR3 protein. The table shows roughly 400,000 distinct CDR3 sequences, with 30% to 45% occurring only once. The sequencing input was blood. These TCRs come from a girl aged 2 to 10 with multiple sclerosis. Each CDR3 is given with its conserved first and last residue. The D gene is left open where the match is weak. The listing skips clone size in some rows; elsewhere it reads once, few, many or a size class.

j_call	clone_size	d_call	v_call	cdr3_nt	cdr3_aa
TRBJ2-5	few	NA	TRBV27	TGTGCCAGCAGTTTAGGGACACATAGCCAAGAGACCCAGTACTTC	CASSLGTHSQETQYF
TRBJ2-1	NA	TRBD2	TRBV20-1	TGCAGTGCCCCGGGACTAGTGGGAGATGAATCCTACAATGAGCAGTTCTTC	CSAPGLVGDESYNEQFF
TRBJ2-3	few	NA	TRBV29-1	TGCAGCGTTGACGACGTGGATACGCAGTATTTT	CSVDDVDTQYF
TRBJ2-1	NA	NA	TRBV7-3	TGTGCCAGCAGCACCGGGACAAGGTTGTTCTTC	CASSTGTRLFF
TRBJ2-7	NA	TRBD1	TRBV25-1	TGTGCCAGCGGAAACAGGGGGAGGCCCTACGAGCAGTACTTC	CASGNRGRPYEQYF
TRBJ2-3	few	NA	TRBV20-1	TGCAGTGCTAGAGATTTGTTGCGGGACTGGGATACGCAGTATTTT	CSARDLLRDWDTQYF
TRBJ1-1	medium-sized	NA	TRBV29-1	TGCAGCGTTACTCTGAGCACTGAAGCTTTCTTT	CSVTLSTEAFF
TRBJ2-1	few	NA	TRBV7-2	TGTGCCAGCAGTTTAGGAAGTCAGACGCTCAATGAGCAGTTCTTC	CASSLGSQTLNEQFF
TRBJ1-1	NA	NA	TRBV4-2	TGTGCCAGCAGCAGGGGCAGGGAAGCTGAAGCTTTCTTT	CASSRGREAEAFF
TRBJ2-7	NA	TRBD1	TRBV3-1	TGTGCCAGCAGCTTACAGGGGTATGGCTACGAGCAGTACTTC	CASSLQGYGYEQYF
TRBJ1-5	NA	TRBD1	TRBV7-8	TGTGCCAGCAGCTGGGACAGCCTTTTTTTGCGCAATCAGCCCCAGCATTTT	CASSWDSLFLRNQPQHF
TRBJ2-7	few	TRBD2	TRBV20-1	TGCAGTGCTAGAGATACTAGCGACTACGAGCAGTACTTC	CSARDTSDYEQYF
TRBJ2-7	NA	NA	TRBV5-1	TGCGCCAGCAGCCCATTCTCGGGAGCCTACGAGCAGTACTTC	CASSPFSGAYEQYF
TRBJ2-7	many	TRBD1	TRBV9	TGTGCCAGCAGCCCCCGGGCTGGGACAGTTTCGAGCGACGAGCAGTACTTC	CASSPRAGTVSSDEQYF
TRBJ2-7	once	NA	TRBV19	TGTGCCAGTAGTGCGGGCTTCCCTCGGTACGAGCAGTACTTC	CASSAGFPRYEQYF
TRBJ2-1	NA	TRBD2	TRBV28	TGTGCCAGCAGTGGGGTGGGGCTAGCGGGGGACATTGAGCAGTTCTTC	CASSGVGLAGDIEQFF
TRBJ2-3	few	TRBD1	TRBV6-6	TGTGCCAGCAGACCGCCGGGACAGGGAAGCACAGATACGCAGTATTTT	CASRPPGQGSTDTQYF
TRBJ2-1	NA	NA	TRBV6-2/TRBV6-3	TGTGCCAGCAGTTATGGCATCGGGGGCTACAATGAGCAGTTCTTC	CASSYGIGGYNEQFF
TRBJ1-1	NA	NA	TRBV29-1	TGCAGCGCAGAACAGAGTCTGGACACTGAAGCTTTCTTT	CSAEQSLDTEAFF
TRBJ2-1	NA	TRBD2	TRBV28	TGTGCCAGCACGGGAGGGCATGCGGGAGCCTACAATGAGCAGTTCTTC	CASTGGHAGAYNEQFF
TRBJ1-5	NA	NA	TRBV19	TGTGCCACCTCAAGGATGGTGAATCAGCCCCAGCATTTT	CATSRMVNQPQHF
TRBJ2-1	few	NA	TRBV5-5	TGTGCCAGCAGCTTTTTGGACAGCTACAATGAGCAGTTCTTC	CASSFLDSYNEQFF
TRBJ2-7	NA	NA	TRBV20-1	TGCAGTGCTAGTCAGTCGGGCCACGAGCAGTACTTC	CSASQSGHEQYF
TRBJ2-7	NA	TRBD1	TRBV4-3	TGCGCCAGCAGCCAGTGGGACAGGGTCAGCGAGCAGTACTTC	CASSQWDRVSEQYF
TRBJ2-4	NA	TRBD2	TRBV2	TGTGCCAGCAGAGGACTAGCGGGTCTCCAGCAGTACTTC	CASRGLAGLQQYF
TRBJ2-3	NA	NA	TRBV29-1	TGCAGCGTTACAGGGGGACTAGTCCCCGAATGGAACACAGATACGCAGTATTTT	CSVTGGLVPEWNTDTQYF
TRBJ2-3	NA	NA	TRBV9	TGTGCCAGCAGCGTAGTGGGCAGGGCGACAGATACGCAGTATTTT	CASSVVGRATDTQYF
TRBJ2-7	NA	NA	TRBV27	TGTGCCAGCAGTACCCGGAGTCGCGGGGTATCCTACGAGCAGTACTTC	CASSTRSRGVSYEQYF
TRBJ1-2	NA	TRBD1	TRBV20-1	TGCAGTGCCAGTGGGACAGACTTTAACTATGGCTACACCTTC	CSASGTDFNYGYTF
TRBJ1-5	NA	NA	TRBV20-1	TGCAGTGCTAGCCCCCGTGGGGGACTCTCTGATCAGCCCCAGCATTTT	CSASPRGGLSDQPQHF
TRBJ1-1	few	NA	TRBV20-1	TGCAGTGCCAGGGTGTTAGTGGGGAGTGAAGCTTTCTTT	CSARVLVGSEAFF
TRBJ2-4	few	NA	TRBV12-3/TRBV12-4	TGTGCCAGCAGGGGGTTTAGGGCGGAGGCCAAAAACATTCAGTACTTC	CASRGFRAEAKNIQYF
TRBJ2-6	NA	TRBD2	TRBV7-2	TGTGCCAGCAGCTTGGGACTAGCGGGAGTAGCTGGGGCCAACGTCCTGACTTTC	CASSLGLAGVAGANVLTF
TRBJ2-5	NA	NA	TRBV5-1	TGCGCCAGCAGCAGGGACGGGGGAAAAGAGACCCAGTACTTC	CASSRDGGKETQYF
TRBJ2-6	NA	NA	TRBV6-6	TGTGCCAGCAGTACATCGGACCAACCAGGAGGGGCCAACGTCCTGACTTTC	CASSTSDQPGGANVLTF
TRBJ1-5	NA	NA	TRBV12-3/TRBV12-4	TGTGCCAGCAGTTTGATGAAAAACAATCAGCCCCAGCATTTT	CASSLMKNNQPQHF
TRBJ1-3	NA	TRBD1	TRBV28	TGTGCCAGCAGTAGTCCCGGGACAGGCTCTGGAAACACCATATATTTT	CASSSPGTGSGNTIYF
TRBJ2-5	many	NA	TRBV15	TGTGCCACCAGCCAGGTGGGGCAGGTTAAAGAGACCCAGTACTTC	CATSQVGQVKETQYF
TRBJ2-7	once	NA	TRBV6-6	TGTGCCAGCAGTTTAGGACAAAAGTACAATGAGCAGTACTTC	CASSLGQKYNEQYF
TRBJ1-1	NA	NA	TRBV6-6	TGTGCCAGCAGTTACGGGGGGCGAAGCACTGAAGCTTTCTTT	CASSYGGRSTEAFF
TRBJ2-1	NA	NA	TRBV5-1	TGCGCCAGCAGCTTTACTAGCAGAAGCAATGAGCAGTTCTTC	CASSFTSRSNEQFF
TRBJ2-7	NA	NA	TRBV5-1	TGCGCCAGCAGCTTAATTGGACAGAGCTCCTACGAGCAGTACTTC	CASSLIGQSSYEQYF
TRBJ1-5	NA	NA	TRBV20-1	TGCAGTGCGATTTGGCAGAACAATTATAGCAATCAGCCCCAGCATTTT	CSAIWQNNYSNQPQHF
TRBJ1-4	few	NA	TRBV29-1	TGCAGCGTTTGGTCCGGAGCAACTAATGAAAAACTGTTTTTT	CSVWSGATNEKLFF
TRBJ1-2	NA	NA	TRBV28	TGTGCCAGCATCGGGCGCGCTAACTATGGCTACACCTTC	CASIGRANYGYTF
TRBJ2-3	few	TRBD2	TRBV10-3	TGTGCCATCAGTGGGACTAGCGGGGGCCCAGATACGCAGTATTTT	CAISGTSGGPDTQYF
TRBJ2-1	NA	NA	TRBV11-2	TGTGCCAGCAGCTTAGCTTTTGGCCGTTTTATTGAGCAGTTCTTC	CASSLAFGRFIEQFF
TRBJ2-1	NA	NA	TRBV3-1	TGTGCCAGCAGCCAAGAGCGGACCCGGTGGTGGAGTGAGCAGTTCTTC	CASSQERTRWWSEQFF
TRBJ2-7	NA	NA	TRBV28	TGTGCCAGCAGTCCGATCCCGTCCAGGAGTGAAATACTAGGGCACTACGAGCAGTACTTC	CASSPIPSRSEILGHYEQYF
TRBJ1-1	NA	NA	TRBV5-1	TGCGCCAGCAGCTTGGCGGCAGGGGTGAACACCGAAGCTTTCTTT	CASSLAAGVNTEAFF